Detailed here is one T cell receptor (beta chain). This record comes from a study of siplizumab effects on memory and regulatory T cells. Sequenced by immunoSEQ multiplex PCR; TCRdb stores in-frame clones only, minus some. The repertoire holds approximately 100,000 clones, with 93% as singletons. Sequenced material: Tregs sorted from blood. The origin of this receptor is a human donor in good health.

The chain's CDR3 is CSAGDSRDAFF. In DNA, the CDR3 is TGCAGTGCTGGGGACTCTCGCGACGCTTTCTTT. The V gene is TRBV20-1, the J gene TRBJ1-1; D is possibly TRBD1 (5 bases). This CDR3 is 11 amino acids long. The V and J ends lost 5 bases and 11 bases respectively, with 15 bases between them. CDR1 DFQATT and CDR2 SNEGSKA come from the germline V gene (reference sequence).